A selection of T cell receptor beta chains follows, all from one sample in a study of blood T cell repertoires in COVID-19. Produced via immunoSEQ multiplex PCR; TCRdb's table is partial and in-frame only. The sample consists of approximately 240,000 clones, about 88% of them appearing once. The specimen sequenced was peripheral blood. The source of these receptors is a woman in her 40s who had recovered from COVID-19. Both conserved end residues are part of each CDR3. The D gene is left open where the match is weak. For some rows the clone size is stated as once, few or many, or as a class when expanded; others skip it.

>TRBV24-1|TRBJ2-5|NA|NA
TGTGCCACCAGTGATTTCGGGGTATGGCGGGAGACCCAGTACTTC
CATSDFGVWRETQYF
>TRBV5-1|TRBJ2-3|TRBD2|NA
TGCGCCAGCAGCTTGTTGTCGGGAGGGGATACGCAGTATTTT
CASSLLSGGDTQYF
>TRBV29-1|TRBJ2-3|TRBD1|NA
TGCAGCGCAGGGGGACAGTATGGGACAGATACGCAGTATTTT
CSAGGQYGTDTQYF
>TRBV19|TRBJ2-3|TRBD2|NA
TGTGCCAGTAAGGTGGTGGGCGGGAGTCCAGATACGCAGTATTTT
CASKVVGGSPDTQYF
>TRBV7-2|TRBJ2-3|TRBD1|NA
TGTGCCAGCAGTTTCAGGACAGGGTTGACAGATACGCAGTATTTT
CASSFRTGLTDTQYF
>TRBV7-2|TRBJ2-2|NA|NA
TGTGCCAGCAGCTTAGTTCCAGGACTAAACACCGGGGAGCTGTTTTTT
CASSLVPGLNTGELFF
>TRBV18|TRBJ1-2|NA|NA
TGTGCCAGCTCTATAGTTGGAGGAGATGGCTACACCTTC
CASSIVGGDGYTF
>TRBV6-2/TRBV6-3|TRBJ2-7|NA|once
TGTGCCAGCAGCCTCTTAGAGAGCCGCGAGGAGCAGTACTTC
CASSLLESREEQYF
>TRBV7-9|TRBJ1-6|TRBD1|NA
TGTGCCAGCAGCTTACCGGGACAGGGTAATAATAATTCACCCCTCCACTTT
CASSLPGQGNNNSPLHF
>TRBV18|TRBJ2-1|TRBD2|NA
TGTGCCAGCTCACCGCTAGCGGGGGGACTCAACAATGAGCAGTTCTTC
CASSPLAGGLNNEQFF
>TRBV6-2/TRBV6-3|TRBJ1-5|NA|once
TGTGCCAGCAGTTACTTGGGGGGAGGACAGCCCCAGCATTTT
CASSYLGGGQPQHF
>TRBV14|TRBJ1-1|NA|NA
TGTGCCAGCAGCCAGGAGACGGTGAACACTGAAGCTTTCTTT
CASSQETVNTEAFF
>TRBV7-3|TRBJ2-2|TRBD2|NA
TGTGCCAGCAGCTTAACTGGACTAGCGGGAGGTACCGGGGAGCTGTTTTTT
CASSLTGLAGGTGELFF
>TRBV4-1|TRBJ1-2|NA|once
TGCGCCAGCAGCCCCTTAGGGTCGGGATACTATGGCTACACCTTC
CASSPLGSGYYGYTF
>TRBV5-1|TRBJ1-5|TRBD1|NA
TGCGCCAGCAGCATCACAGGGGATCAGCCCCAGCATTTT
CASSITGDQPQHF
>TRBV5-1|TRBJ2-3|NA|NA
TGCGCCAGCAGCCCCCTAAAATTCACAGATACGCAGTATTTT
CASSPLKFTDTQYF
>TRBV14|TRBJ2-2|NA|NA
TGTGCCAGCAGCCACCGTACACAGGGTATTCCCGGGGAGCTGTTTTTT
CASSHRTQGIPGELFF
>TRBV11-3|TRBJ2-6|TRBD2|NA
TGTGCCAGCAACCCTGGGACTAGCGGGAGACTCGGCTCTGGGGCCAACGTCCTGACTTTC
CASNPGTSGRLGSGANVLTF
>TRBV18|TRBJ2-5|TRBD1|NA
TGTGCCAGCTCTCCGCACAGGGGGCAGGGAGAGACCCAGTACTTC
CASSPHRGQGETQYF
>TRBV7-3|TRBJ2-5|TRBD1|NA
TGTGCCAGCAGCCGATCGGGACAGGGGGAGACCCAGTACTTC
CASSRSGQGETQYF
>TRBV21-1|TRBJ1-4|NA|NA
TGTGCCGGAGGGACCCCCCCGTTAGCTAATGAAAAACTGTTTTTT
CAGGTPPLANEKLFF
>TRBV11-3|TRBJ2-7|NA|NA
TGTGCCAGCAGCTTAGTTCAGGGGTCCGAGCAGTACTTC
CASSLVQGSEQYF
>TRBV6-5|TRBJ2-3|TRBD1|NA
TGTGCCAGCAGTTACTCAGACAGGGGGCAAGATACGCAGTATTTT
CASSYSDRGQDTQYF
>TRBV5-4|TRBJ2-7|TRBD2|NA
TGTGCCAGCAGCCCCGGGCGATCGGGAGGGAGAAACGACGAGCAGTACTTC
CASSPGRSGGRNDEQYF
>TRBV19|TRBJ1-2|NA|NA
TGTGCCAGTAGTATTACCCGAGGAAGAGGCCATTATGGCTACACCTTC
CASSITRGRGHYGYTF
>TRBV6-2/TRBV6-3|TRBJ2-1|NA|many
TGTGCCAGCAGTTACGGGGCTAGCGACTACAATGAGCAGTTCTTC
CASSYGASDYNEQFF
>TRBV6-5|TRBJ2-3|NA|NA
TGTGCCAGCAATCAACAGGTCCCCCCAGATACGCAGTATTTT
CASNQQVPPDTQYF
>TRBV6-5|TRBJ2-5|NA|NA
TGTGCCAGCAGTTTTAGGTCAGCGGAGACCCAGTACTTC
CASSFRSAETQYF
>TRBV7-6|TRBJ2-3|TRBD2|NA
TGTGCCAGCAGCTTAGGCCCGGGACTAGCTTACGCAGATACGCAGTATTTT
CASSLGPGLAYADTQYF